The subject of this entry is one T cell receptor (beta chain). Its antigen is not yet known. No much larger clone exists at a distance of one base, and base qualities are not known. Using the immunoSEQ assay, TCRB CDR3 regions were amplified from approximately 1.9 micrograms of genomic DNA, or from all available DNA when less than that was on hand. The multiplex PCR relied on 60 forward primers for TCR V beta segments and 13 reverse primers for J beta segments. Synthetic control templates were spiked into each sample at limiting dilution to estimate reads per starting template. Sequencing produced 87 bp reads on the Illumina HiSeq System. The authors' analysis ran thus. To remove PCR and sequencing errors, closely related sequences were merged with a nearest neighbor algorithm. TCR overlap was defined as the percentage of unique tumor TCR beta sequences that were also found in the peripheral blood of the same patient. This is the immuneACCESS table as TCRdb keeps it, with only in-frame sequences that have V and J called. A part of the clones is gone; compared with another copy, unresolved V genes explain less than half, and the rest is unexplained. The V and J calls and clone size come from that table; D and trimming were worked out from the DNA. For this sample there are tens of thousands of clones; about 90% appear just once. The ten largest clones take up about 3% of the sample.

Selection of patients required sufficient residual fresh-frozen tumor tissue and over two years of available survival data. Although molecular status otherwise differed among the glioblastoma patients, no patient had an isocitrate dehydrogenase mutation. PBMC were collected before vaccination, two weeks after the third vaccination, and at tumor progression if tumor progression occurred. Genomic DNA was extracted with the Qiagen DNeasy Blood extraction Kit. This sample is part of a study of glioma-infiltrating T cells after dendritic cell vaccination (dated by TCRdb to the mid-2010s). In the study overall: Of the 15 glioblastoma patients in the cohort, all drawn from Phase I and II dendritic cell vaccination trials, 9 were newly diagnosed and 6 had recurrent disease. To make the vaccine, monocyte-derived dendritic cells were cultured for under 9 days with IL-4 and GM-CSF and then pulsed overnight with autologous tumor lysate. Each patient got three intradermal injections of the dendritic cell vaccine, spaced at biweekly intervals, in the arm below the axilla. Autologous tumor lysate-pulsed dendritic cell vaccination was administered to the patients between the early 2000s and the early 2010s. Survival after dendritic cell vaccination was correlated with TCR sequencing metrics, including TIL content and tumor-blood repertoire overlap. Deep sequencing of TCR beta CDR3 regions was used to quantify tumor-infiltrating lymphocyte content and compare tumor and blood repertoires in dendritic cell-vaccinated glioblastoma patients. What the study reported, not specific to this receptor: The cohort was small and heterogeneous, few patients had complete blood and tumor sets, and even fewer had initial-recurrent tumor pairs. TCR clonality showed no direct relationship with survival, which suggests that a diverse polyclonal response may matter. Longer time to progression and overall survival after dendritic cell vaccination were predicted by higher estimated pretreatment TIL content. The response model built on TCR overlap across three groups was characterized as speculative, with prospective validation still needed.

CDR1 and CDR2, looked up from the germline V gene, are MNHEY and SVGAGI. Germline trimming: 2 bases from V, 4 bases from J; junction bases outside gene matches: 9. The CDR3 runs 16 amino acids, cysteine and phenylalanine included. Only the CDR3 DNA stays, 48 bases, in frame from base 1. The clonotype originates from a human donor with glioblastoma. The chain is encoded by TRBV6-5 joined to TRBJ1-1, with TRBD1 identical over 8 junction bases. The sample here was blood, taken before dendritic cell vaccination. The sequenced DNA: TGTGCCAGCAGTTACAACCCCGGACAGGGAACCACTGAAGCTTTCTTT. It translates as CASSYNPGQGTTEAFF.